In its sample, the clone carrying this T cell receptor (beta chain) was seen a few times. The antigen is not known. This entry is derived from a study of CD4 T cells in relation to SARS-CoV-2 and coronaviruses. CD4 enrichment then naive enrichment separated naive from memory CD4+ cells. The repertoire was sequenced with immunoSEQ multiplex PCR; TCRdb's copy has only in-frame clones and lacks some. The data show around 54,000 clones, about 92% seen once. Study-wide results and caveats: The assay detects memory recall responses, not culture-primed primary responses. Crossreactivity was assessed only for spike protein, not other viral proteins. Each donor contributed either pre-pandemic or post-infection samples, not both.

V shed 2 bases and J 1 base; nucleotides not matched to a gene: 6. The CDR3 is 16 amino acids. CDR1 and CDR2 (germline): SGHRS, YFSETQ. Material for sequencing was naive CD4+ T cells from PBMCs. Subset here: naive CD4+ T cells isolated by negative enrichment. The rearrangement links TRBV5-1 to TRBJ2-7; 10 bases are a match to TRBD2. The sequence came from an adult with COVID-19. This chain's CDR3 is CASSFSLAGVSYEQYF. CDR3 nucleotide sequence: TGCGCCAGCAGCTTCTCCCTAGCGGGGGTTTCCTACGAGCAGTACTTC.